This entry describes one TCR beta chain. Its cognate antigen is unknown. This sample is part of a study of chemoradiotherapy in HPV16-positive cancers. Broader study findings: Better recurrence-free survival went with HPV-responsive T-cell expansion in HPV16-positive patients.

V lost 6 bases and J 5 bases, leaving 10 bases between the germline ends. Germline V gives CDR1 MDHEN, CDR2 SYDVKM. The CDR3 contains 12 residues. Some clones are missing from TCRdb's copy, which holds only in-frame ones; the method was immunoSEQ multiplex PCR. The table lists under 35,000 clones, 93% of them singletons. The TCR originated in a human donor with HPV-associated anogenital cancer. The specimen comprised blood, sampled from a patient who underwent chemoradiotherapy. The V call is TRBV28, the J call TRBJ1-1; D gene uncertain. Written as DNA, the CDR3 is TGTGCCAGCAGCGTGAGGGTAACTGAAGCTTTCTTT. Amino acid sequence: CASSVRVTEAFF.